Here is one T cell receptor beta chain with its context. Its specificity is unknown. The V gene lost 5 bases and the J gene lost 4 bases, with 6 bases spanning the gap. Germline loops: CDR1 SEHNR, CDR2 FQNEAQ (reference sequence). The CDR3 is made up of 12 amino acids. This sample is drawn from a study of CD8 T cells in ankylosing spondylitis. Libraries of TCR beta came from quantitative 5'-RACE with molecular barcodes. TCRdb passed the 5' RACE reads through MiXCR, listing each CDR3 protein once. Counted here are about 52,000 distinct CDR3 sequences, 6.5% to 9% occurring once; the ten biggest clones make up roughly 8%. Study observations and caveats: Disease-linked clones bore a CD8+ phenotype, appearing relatively rarely in peripheral blood.

Specimen: blood, either unsorted or a sorted T cell fraction (not recorded which). The V call is TRBV7-9, the J call TRBJ1-5; possible D gene TRBD1, 5 bases. The sequence derives from a female donor with ankylosing spondylitis or in good health (not recorded which). The DNA for the CDR3 is TGTGCCAGCAGCGGGACGAATCAGCCCCAGCATTTT. Translation gives CASSGTNQPQHF.